This T cell receptor beta chain comes out of a study of beta chain features in type 1 diabetes. What was sequenced were expressed TCRB transcripts, since all of the isolated RNA had been reverse transcribed. Repertoires were generated with immunoSEQ multiplex PCR, while TCRdb's copy carries only in-frame clones and drops some. The sample has 250,000 or so clones; 25% to 30% are singletons. CD4+ naive, central memory, regulatory and stem cell-like memory subsets were isolated by sorting on CD45RO/CCR7/CD25/CD127/CD95/CD27. Study-wide results and limits: The study found that naive, central memory and Treg TCRB repertoires appeared more similar in patients than in healthy donors. Shorter TCRB CDR3s, moderately but significantly so, marked every one of the four CD4+ subsets in Type 1 diabetes patients. Lower insertion and higher deletion counts appeared at VDJ junctions in type 1 diabetes patients.

On this clone: What it binds is not known.

Germline V gives CDR1 SGHNT, CDR2 YYREEE (reference sequence). V gave up 4 bases and J gave up 3 bases; unmatched junction bases: 4. This CDR3 contains 15 residues. This chain uses TRBV5-4 with TRBJ2-1, with 10 bases that match TRBD2. The material sequenced was central memory CD4+ T cells from blood. The sequence came from a man aged 25 to 45 in good health. The CDR3 DNA is TGTGCCAGCAGCGCCGGGACTAGCGACTACAATGAGCAGTTCTTC. The encoded protein is CASSAGTSDYNEQFF.